This paragraph reports one T cell receptor (beta chain). The length of the CDR3 is 15 residues. Trimming shortened V by 0 bases and J by 5 bases, and 13 bases separated the two germline ends. Germline loops: CDR1 MNHEY, CDR2 SVGAGI. The method was immunoSEQ multiplex PCR; TCRdb's version includes in-frame clones alone and lacks a portion of them. This sample yields 160,000 or so clones, of which 96% are seen a single time; under 1.2% belongs to the top ten. This entry is derived from a study of control samples from healthy donors and cancer patients. The chain has TRBV6-5 and TRBJ1-2; perhaps TRBD1 as D (5 bases). The source of this sequence is a woman in her thirties in good health. Sequencing was performed on blood. CDR3: CASSYSSGLKYGYTF. The CDR3 nucleotides read TGTGCCAGCAGTTACTCCTCAGGGTTAAAATATGGCTACACCTTC.